This T cell receptor (beta chain) came from a study of identical twins. Study findings and constraints: Low generation-probability sequences were in excess among twin-shared out-of-frame alpha sequences. There were fewer insertions in abundant cord blood beta clonotypes, but memory repertoires showed no such pattern.

In the case of this clonotype: Its antigen is not known.

TCRdb independently ran MiXCR on the 5' RACE reads; one entry per CDR3 protein. Of 500,000 to 550,000 distinct CDR3 sequences listed, about 20% are singletons. Healthy Caucasians, and only they, were the donors. Germline V gives CDR1 MGHDK, CDR2 SYGVNS. Unmatched junction bases numbered 12, after V lost 7 bases and J lost 7 bases. The CDR3 is 15 residues long. These same data were also listed under a study on yellow fever vaccine responses in identical twins.

This TCR was sampled from a young woman in good health. The source material was CD4+ T cells sorted from blood. The V gene is TRBV25-1, the J gene TRBJ2-2; TRBD1 aligns across 7 bases. The DNA for the CDR3 is TGTGCCAGCACTCCGACAGGGCGTAATGGCGGGGAGCTGTTTTTT. Translated: CASTPTGRNGGELFF.